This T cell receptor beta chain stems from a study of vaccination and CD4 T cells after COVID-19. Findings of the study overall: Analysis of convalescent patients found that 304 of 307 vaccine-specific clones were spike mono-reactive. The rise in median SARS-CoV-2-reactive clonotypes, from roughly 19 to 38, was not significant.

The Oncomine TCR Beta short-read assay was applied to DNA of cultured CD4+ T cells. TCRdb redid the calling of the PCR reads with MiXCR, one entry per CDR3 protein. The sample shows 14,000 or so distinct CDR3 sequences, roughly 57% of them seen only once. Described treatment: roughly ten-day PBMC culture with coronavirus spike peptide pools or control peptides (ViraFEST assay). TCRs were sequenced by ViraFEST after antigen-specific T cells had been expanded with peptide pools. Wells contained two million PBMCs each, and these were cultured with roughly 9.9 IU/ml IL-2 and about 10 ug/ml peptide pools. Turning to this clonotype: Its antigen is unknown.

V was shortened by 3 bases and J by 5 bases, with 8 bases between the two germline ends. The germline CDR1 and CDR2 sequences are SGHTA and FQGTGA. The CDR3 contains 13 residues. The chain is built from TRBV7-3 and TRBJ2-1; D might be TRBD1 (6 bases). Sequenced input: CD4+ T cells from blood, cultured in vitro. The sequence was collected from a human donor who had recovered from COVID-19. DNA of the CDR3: TGTGCCAGCAGCTTCAGACAGGACAATGAGCAGTTCTTC. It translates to CASSFRQDNEQFF. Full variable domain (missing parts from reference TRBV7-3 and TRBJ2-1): GAGVSQTPSNKVTEKGKYVELRCDPISGHTALYWYRQSLGQGPEFLIYFQGTGAADDSGLPNDRFFAVRPEGSVSTLKIQRTERGDSAVYLCASSFRQDNEQFFGPGTRLTVL.